The T cell receptor beta chain described here comes from a study of human T cells and chemical hapten exposure. The overall study: Mostly female, the patients presented with alopecia areata, totalis or universalis. Study observations and caveats: Alopecia in all donors means immunity may differ from healthy individuals.

Germline CDR1 and CDR2: SNHLY and FYNNEI. The V end was cut by 6 bases, the J end by 0 bases, with 13 bases between. The CDR3 has 15 residues. Time point noted: patch test 1, 2 weeks after DPC sensitization. As to treatment: therapeutic diphenylcyclopropenone sensitization with weekly scalp DPC. Alopecia patients between 18 and 70 years old and suitable for DPC were used as donors. From the RACE reads, TCRdb called clonotypes with MiXCR, one entry per CDR3 protein. This sample has tens of thousands of distinct CDR3 sequences, with about 10% found just once. About this clonotype: What it binds is not known.

The chain recombines TRBV2 with TRBJ2-3; a weak D match, TRBD1 (5 bases). The TCR sequence derives from a woman aged 50 to 65 with alopecia areata. Some clones in this sample may be carry-over from other donors' samples. The material was whole blood, obtained in connection with sensitization to the hapten diphenylcyclopropenone (DPC). The CDR3 nucleotides read TGTGCCAGCAGCACCGACAGTTCTAGCACAGATACGCAGTATTTT. Translating gives CASSTDSSSTDTQYF. Supplemented by reference TRBV2 and TRBJ2-3, the full variable domain reads EPEVTQTPSHQVTQMGQEVILRCVPISNHLYFYWYRQILGQKVEFLVSFYNNEISEKSEIFDDQFSVERPDGSNFTLKIRSTKLEDSAMYFCASSTDSSSTDTQYFGPGTRLTVL.